Ten or more counts support the clone carrying this TCR beta chain. CDR1 SNHLY and CDR2 FYNNEI come from the germline V gene. The CDR3 consists of 13 residues. With 7 bases removed from V and 3 bases from J, the gap between germline ends came to 10 bases. The data were taken from a study of Graves' ophthalmopathy and Graves' hyperthyroidism. From RNA, the CDR3 regions of TCR beta chains were amplified and sequenced. The workflow started with a first-round RT-PCR run with HTBI primers and then moved on to a second-round multiplex PCR. TCRdb independently ran MiXCR on the multiplex PCR reads; one entry per CDR3 protein. The repertoire holds some 520,000 distinct CDR3 sequences, 14% seen once, with over 7.5% in the top ten.

The sample consisted of blood. The V gene is TRBV2, the J gene TRBJ1-5; the D gene is possibly TRBD1 (5 bases). The sequence derives from a woman aged 30 to 39 with Graves' ophthalmopathy. CDR3 residues: CASKTGANQPQHF. The CDR3 nucleotides read TGTGCCAGCAAAACCGGGGCCAATCAGCCCCAGCATTTT. Full variable domain (outside the CDR3, taken from reference TRBV2 and TRBJ1-5): EPEVTQTPSHQVTQMGQEVILRCVPISNHLYFYWYRQILGQKVEFLVSFYNNEISEKSEIFDDQFSVERPDGSNFTLKIRSTKLEDSAMYFCASKTGANQPQHFGDGTRLSIL.